The clone carrying this T cell receptor (beta chain) was seen many times. TCRdb re-called the RT-PCR reads with MiXCR, one entry per CDR3 protein. The top ten hold 3.6% of the sample, which has 550,000 to 750,000 distinct CDR3 sequences, approximately 14% seen once. Germline lookup yields CDR1 LGHDT and CDR2 YNNKEL (reference sequence). The CDR3 consists of 12 residues. With 4 bases removed from V and 6 bases from J, the gap between germline ends came to 10 bases. The J gene is TRBJ2-7, the V gene TRBV3-1; D unresolved. Source material: memory CD4+ T cells from blood. This TCR was recovered from a female donor in good health, serving as a healthy control. CDR3 nucleotides: TGTGCCAGCAGCCTCCTAGACCGCGAGCAGTACTTC. Encoded protein: CASSLLDREQYF.